Listed below are T cell receptor beta chains from one sample, sequenced in a study of blood T cell repertoires in COVID-19. Here immunoSEQ multiplex PCR was the method, and the copy in TCRdb shows in-frame clones only, minus some. This sample has about 260,000 clones, with about 85% found just once. Input material: peripheral blood. Receptors originate from a man in his fifties or sixties with acute or convalescent COVID-19. CDR3s include the opening cysteine and the closing phenylalanine or tryptophan. A D gene is named only where the DNA matches it firmly. A row's size may be missing; if present it is once, few, many or a size class.

>.|TRBV5-6|.|TRBJ2-7
CASSFWGGHEQYF
TGTGCCAGCAGCTTTTGGGGAGGCCACGAGCAGTACTTC
>.|TRBV5-1|.|TRBJ2-3
CASSLGGSFGTDTQYF
TGCGCCAGCAGCTTGGGTGGGAGTTTCGGCACAGATACGCAGTATTTT
>.|TRBV7-6|.|TRBJ2-3
CASSYRGAADTQYF
TGTGCCAGCAGCTATCGGGGTGCAGCGGATACGCAGTATTTT
>TRBD2|TRBV28|.|TRBJ2-2
CASSSGGTGELFF
TGTGCCAGCAGTTCCGGGGGGACCGGGGAGCTGTTTTTT
>TRBD2|TRBV5-8|.|TRBJ2-7
CASSLLRGEKQYF
TGTGCCAGCAGCTTGTTGCGGGGGGAGAAGCAGTACTTC
>TRBD2|TRBV10-3|.|TRBJ2-7
CAMGLAGLEQYF
TGTGCCATGGGACTAGCGGGGCTCGAGCAGTACTTC
>.|TRBV12-3/TRBV12-4|.|TRBJ2-7
CASTSGLFYEQYF
TGTGCCAGCACTTCCGGACTATTCTACGAGCAGTACTTC
>TRBD1|TRBV19|.|TRBJ1-5
CASSIDRTGQPQHF
TGTGCCAGTAGTATAGATCGGACAGGTCAGCCCCAGCATTTT
>.|TRBV6-6|.|TRBJ2-7
CASSYGGYYEQYF
TGTGCCAGCAGTTACGGCGGATACTACGAGCAGTACTTC
>.|TRBV4-1|.|TRBJ2-5
CASSQESSRETQYF
TGCGCCAGCAGCCAAGAGAGCTCTCGGGAGACCCAGTACTTC
>TRBD1|TRBV6-1|few|TRBJ1-5
CASSEGTGGWHQPQHF
TGTGCCAGCAGTGAAGGGACAGGGGGATGGCATCAGCCCCAGCATTTT
>.|TRBV9|once|TRBJ2-1
CASSTQTAYNEQFF
TGTGCCAGCAGCACTCAGACAGCCTACAATGAGCAGTTCTTC
>TRBD2|TRBV6-5|.|TRBJ2-7
CASSYRPSGDEQYF
TGTGCCAGCAGTTACCGCCCCAGCGGGGACGAGCAGTACTTC
>TRBD2|TRBV2|.|TRBJ2-1
CASSEGTTIYNEQFF
TGTGCCAGCAGTGAGGGGACTACAATCTACAATGAGCAGTTCTTC
>.|TRBV27|.|TRBJ1-5
CASSYRFNQPQHF
TGTGCCAGCAGTTACAGATTCAATCAGCCCCAGCATTTT
>.|TRBV4-3|few|TRBJ2-1
CASSQEGSFEQFF
TGCGCCAGCAGCCAGGAGGGGTCGTTTGAGCAGTTCTTC
>TRBD1|TRBV11-2|.|TRBJ2-5
CASSWGQNQETQYF
TGTGCCAGCAGCTGGGGACAGAACCAAGAGACCCAGTACTTC
>.|TRBV2|.|TRBJ1-2
CASRGTFGLYGYTF
TGTGCCAGCAGGGGGACATTTGGATTGTATGGCTACACCTTC
>TRBD1|TRBV10-3|once|TRBJ2-7
CATLGTDGYEQYF
TGTGCCACTTTAGGGACAGACGGCTACGAGCAGTACTTC
>.|TRBV2|.|TRBJ2-1
CASRDNYNEQFF
TGTGCCAGCAGGGACAACTACAATGAGCAGTTCTTC
>TRBD1|TRBV6-5|.|TRBJ1-2
CASSYLFQGGEWGYTF
TGTGCCAGCAGTTACTTATTCCAAGGGGGCGAGTGGGGCTACACCTTC
>TRBD1|TRBV5-3|.|TRBJ2-5
CARSFTGTGVGETQYF
TGTGCCAGAAGCTTCACCGGGACAGGGGTAGGGGAGACCCAGTACTTC
>.|TRBV14|.|TRBJ2-2
CASSPMAAGELFF
TGTGCCAGCAGCCCCATGGCGGCCGGGGAGCTGTTTTTT
>TRBD1|TRBV3-1/TRBV3-2|.|TRBJ2-3
CASSQNRGDTQYF
TGTGCCAGCAGCCAGAACAGGGGTGATACGCAGTATTTT
>.|TRBV9|.|TRBJ1-1
CASSPRGERFPMNTEAFF
TGTGCCAGCAGCCCCCGTGGTGAGAGATTCCCAATGAACACTGAAGCTTTCTTT
>.|TRBV5-1|.|TRBJ2-4
CASSPSPGLLQNIQYF
TGCGCCAGCAGCCCCTCCCCGGGACTCCTTCAAAACATTCAGTACTTC
>TRBD1|TRBV27|.|TRBJ1-2
CASSLNPTGEGYGYTF
TGTGCCAGCAGTTTAAACCCGACAGGGGAAGGCTATGGCTACACCTTC
>TRBD1|TRBV5-1|few|TRBJ2-2
CASSATGGGELFF
TGCGCCAGCAGTGCTACAGGGGGCGGGGAGCTGTTTTTT
>TRBD1|TRBV19|.|TRBJ1-2
CASSNRDRGSSYTF
TGTGCCAGTAGTAACCGGGACAGGGGGTCCAGCTACACCTTC
>.|TRBV7-2|.|TRBJ2-5
CASSSGLTETQYF
TGTGCCAGCAGCTCGGGACTTACGGAGACCCAGTACTTC
>.|TRBV5-1|.|TRBJ2-3
CASKILPLSTDTQYF
TGCGCCAGCAAAATCCTCCCTCTCAGCACAGATACGCAGTATTTT
>TRBD1|TRBV7-8|.|TRBJ1-2
CASSLAGTGGGYGYTF
TGTGCCAGCAGCTTAGCCGGGACAGGGGGCGGCTATGGCTACACCTTC
>.|TRBV7-2|.|TRBJ2-7
CASSVRAGTGGYEQYF
TGTGCCAGCAGCGTGAGAGCGGGAACAGGGGGGTACGAGCAGTACTTC
>TRBD2|TRBV11-2|.|TRBJ2-7
CASSPQQSGVSYEQYF
TGTGCCAGCAGCCCCCAGCAGAGCGGGGTCTCCTACGAGCAGTACTTC
>.|TRBV5-4|.|TRBJ2-2
CASSLKGMNTGELFF
TGTGCCAGCAGCTTAAAGGGGATGAACACCGGGGAGCTGTTTTTT
>.|TRBV2|.|TRBJ1-5
CASTDSNQPQHF
TGTGCCAGTACAGATAGCAATCAGCCCCAGCATTTT
>TRBD1|TRBV9|.|TRBJ2-2
CASSLTPTGVNTGELFF
TGTGCCAGCAGCCTCACACCCACAGGGGTGAACACCGGGGAGCTGTTTTTT
>.|TRBV5-4|once|TRBJ2-2
CASSFRDSRSGELFF
TGTGCCAGCAGCTTCAGGGACTCTCGAAGCGGGGAGCTGTTTTTT
>TRBD1|TRBV18|.|TRBJ1-6
CASSRDSSYNSPLHF
TGTGCCAGCTCACGGGACAGCTCCTATAATTCACCCCTCCACTTT
>.|TRBV11-2|.|TRBJ2-7
CASSLVGWAGGSYEQYF
TGTGCCAGCAGCTTAGTAGGGTGGGCAGGGGGGTCCTACGAGCAGTACTTC
>.|TRBV7-9|.|TRBJ2-7
CASSQAHASYEQYF
TGTGCCAGCAGTCAGGCACATGCCTCCTACGAGCAGTACTTC
>.|TRBV21-1|.|TRBJ2-7
CASSPPGGGQTHEQYF
TGTGCCAGCAGCCCCCCCGGGGGGGGACAGACCCACGAGCAGTACTTC
>.|TRBV3-1/TRBV3-2|.|TRBJ2-7
CASSPVTGRTYEQYF
TGTGCCAGCAGCCCCGTGACAGGTAGGACCTACGAGCAGTACTTC
>.|TRBV27|.|TRBJ1-2
CASSFAGRWGYTF
TGTGCCAGCAGTTTTGCGGGACGATGGGGCTACACCTTC
>.|TRBV6-5|few|TRBJ1-4
CASSYFGGKLFF
TGTGCCAGCAGTTACTTTGGAGGAAAACTGTTTTTT
>TRBD2|TRBV2|few|TRBJ2-7
CASSEELAGFESYEQYF
TGTGCCAGCAGTGAAGAATTAGCGGGGTTCGAATCCTACGAGCAGTACTTC
>TRBD2|TRBV6-5|.|TRBJ2-3
CASSFRRGGMADTQYF
TGTGCCAGCAGTTTCCGACGGGGGGGGATGGCAGATACGCAGTATTTT
>.|TRBV14|.|TRBJ1-2
CASSQGAGWYGYTF
TGTGCCAGCAGCCAAGGGGCGGGATGGTATGGCTACACCTTC
>.|TRBV19|once|TRBJ2-1
CASTPLGGGGEQFF
TGTGCCAGTACTCCTCTGGGAGGGGGAGGTGAGCAGTTCTTC
>TRBD1|TRBV7-2|.|TRBJ1-2
CASSTPDRGRTIHGYTF
TGTGCCAGCAGCACCCCGGACAGGGGGCGTACGATCCATGGCTACACCTTC
>TRBD2|TRBV15|once|TRBJ2-1
CATSRDPLAGVTYNEQFF
TGTGCCACCAGCAGAGACCCCCTAGCGGGGGTTACCTACAATGAGCAGTTCTTC